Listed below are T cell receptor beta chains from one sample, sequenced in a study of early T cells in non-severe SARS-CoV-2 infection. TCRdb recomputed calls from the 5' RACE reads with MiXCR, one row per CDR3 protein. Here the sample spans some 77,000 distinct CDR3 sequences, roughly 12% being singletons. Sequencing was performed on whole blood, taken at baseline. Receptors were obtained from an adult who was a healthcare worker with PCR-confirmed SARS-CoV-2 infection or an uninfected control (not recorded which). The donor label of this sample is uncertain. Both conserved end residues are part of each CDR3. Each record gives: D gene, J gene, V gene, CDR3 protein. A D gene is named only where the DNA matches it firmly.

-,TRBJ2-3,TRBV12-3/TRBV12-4,CASSHQRLGEYF
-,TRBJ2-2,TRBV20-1,CSARQGNTGELFF
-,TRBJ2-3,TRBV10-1,CASSGLLTQGPTDTQYF
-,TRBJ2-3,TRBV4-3,CASSQRRQWGDTQYF
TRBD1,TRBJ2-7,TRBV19,CASSAGGAVYSYEQYF
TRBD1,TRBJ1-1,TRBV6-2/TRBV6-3,CASSRTGDEAFF
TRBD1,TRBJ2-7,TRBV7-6,CASSPGTGGRYEQYF
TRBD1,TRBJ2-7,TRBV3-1,CASSHSGDRGYEQYF
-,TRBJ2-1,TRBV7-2,CASSRGPRAYNEQFF
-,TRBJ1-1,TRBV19,CASSIDPPGSRMNTEAFF
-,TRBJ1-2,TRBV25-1,CASSGRAGKDGYTF
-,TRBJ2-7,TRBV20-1,CSASRAPTLWEQYF
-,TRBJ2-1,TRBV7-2,CASSFRSGEEQFF
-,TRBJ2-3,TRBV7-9,CASSLAFAGRSTDTQYF
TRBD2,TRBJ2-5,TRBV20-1,CSARDPSGRQEAQYF
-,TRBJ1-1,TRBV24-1,CATSDLQRWPGPNTEAFF
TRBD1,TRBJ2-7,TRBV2,CASSRPGTGGEQYF
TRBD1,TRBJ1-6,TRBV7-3,CASSLNRGGNSPLHF
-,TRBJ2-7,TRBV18,CASSPVGGNHEQYF
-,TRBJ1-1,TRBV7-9,CASSLGVGKNTEAFF
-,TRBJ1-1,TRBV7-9,CASSVPPRANTEAFF
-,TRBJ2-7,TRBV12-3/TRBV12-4,CASSEFPGVTRSSHEQYF
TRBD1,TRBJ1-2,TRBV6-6,CASSYGWGTGGGYTF
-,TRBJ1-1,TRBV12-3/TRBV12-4,CASSFLRNTEAFF
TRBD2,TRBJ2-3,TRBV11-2,CASSPWGGSADTQYF
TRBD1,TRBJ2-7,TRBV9,CASSDGQGYEQYF
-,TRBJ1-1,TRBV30,CAWRRGNTEAFF
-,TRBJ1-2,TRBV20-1,CSANPHEEAGYTF
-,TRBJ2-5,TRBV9,CASSVDRQETQYF
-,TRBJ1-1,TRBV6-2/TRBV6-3,CASSYSWFGNTEAFF
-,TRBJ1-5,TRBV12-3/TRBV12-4,CASSRGRGGNQPQHF
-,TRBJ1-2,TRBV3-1,CASSPYESYGYTF
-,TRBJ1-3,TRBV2,CASSEAGGTIYF
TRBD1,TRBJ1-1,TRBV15,CATSKETGGYTEAFF
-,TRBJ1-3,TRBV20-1,CSARASGNTIYF
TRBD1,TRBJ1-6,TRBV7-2,CASSLQGLPLHF
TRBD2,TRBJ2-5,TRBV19,CASSMGTSGDQETQYF
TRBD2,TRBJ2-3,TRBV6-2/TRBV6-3,CASRNGRSDTQYF
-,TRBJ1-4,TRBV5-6,CASSFSRMNEKLFF
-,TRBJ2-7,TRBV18,CASSPAPDYEQYF
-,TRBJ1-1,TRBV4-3,CASSQDRGDTEAFF
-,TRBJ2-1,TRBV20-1,CSARDSGYNEQFF
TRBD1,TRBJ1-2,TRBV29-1,CSVGTGGTNYGYTF
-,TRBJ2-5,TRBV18,CASSPGYQETQYF
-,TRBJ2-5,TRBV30,CAWSVSLGNQYF
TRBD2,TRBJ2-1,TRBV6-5,CASRDSGGASYNEQFF
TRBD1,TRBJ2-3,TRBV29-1,CSVNSGQGADTQYF
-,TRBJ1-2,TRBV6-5,CASSYYRFSYGYTF
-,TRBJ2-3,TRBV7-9,CASSPPIQRLTDTQYF
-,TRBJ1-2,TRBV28,CASSPPGGRLYGYTF
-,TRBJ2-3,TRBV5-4,CASSWTGTDTQYF
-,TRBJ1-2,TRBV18,CASSAGQDYGYTF
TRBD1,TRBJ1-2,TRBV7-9,CASSSRDRGHDGYTF